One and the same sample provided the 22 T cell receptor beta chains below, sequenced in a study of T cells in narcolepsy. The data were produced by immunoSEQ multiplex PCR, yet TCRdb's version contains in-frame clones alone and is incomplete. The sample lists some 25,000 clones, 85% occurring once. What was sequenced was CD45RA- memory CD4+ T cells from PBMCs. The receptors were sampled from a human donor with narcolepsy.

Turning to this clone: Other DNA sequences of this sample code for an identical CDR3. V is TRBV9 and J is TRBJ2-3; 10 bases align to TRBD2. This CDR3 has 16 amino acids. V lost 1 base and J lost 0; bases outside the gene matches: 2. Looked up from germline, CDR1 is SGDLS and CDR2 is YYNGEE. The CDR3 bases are TGTGCCAGCAGCGTAAAAGCGGGAGGGAGCACAGATACGCAGTATTTT. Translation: CASSVKAGGSTDTQYF.

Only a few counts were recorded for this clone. The CDR3 DNA follows: TGTGCCAGCAGCTTCCTAACCCCGGGACAGGCCGGGGCCAACGTCCTGACTTTC. It translates to CASSFLTPGQAGANVLTF. The rearrangement joins TRBV7-3 to TRBJ2-6, with 8 nucleotides matching TRBD1. Germline loops: CDR1 SGHTA, CDR2 FQGTGA. The CDR3 covers 18 residues. The V gene end was trimmed by 3 bases and the J gene end by 4 bases; junction bases not matched to a gene: 11.

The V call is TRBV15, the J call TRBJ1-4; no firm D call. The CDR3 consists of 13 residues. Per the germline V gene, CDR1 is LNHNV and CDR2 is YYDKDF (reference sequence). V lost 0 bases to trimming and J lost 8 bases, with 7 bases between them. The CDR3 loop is CATSRDLREKLFF. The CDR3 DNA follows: TGTGCCACCAGCAGAGATCTGCGGGAAAAACTGTTTTTT.

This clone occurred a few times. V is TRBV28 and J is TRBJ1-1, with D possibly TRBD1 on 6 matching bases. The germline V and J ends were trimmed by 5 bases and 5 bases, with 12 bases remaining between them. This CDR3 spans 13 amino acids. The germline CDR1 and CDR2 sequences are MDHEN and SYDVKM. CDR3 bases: TGTGCCAGCAGTCCCGCAACAGGGACTGAAGCTTTCTTT. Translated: CASSPATGTEAFF. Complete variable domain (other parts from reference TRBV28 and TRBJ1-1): DVKVTQSSRYLVKRTGEKVFLECVQDMDHENMFWYRQDPGLGLRLIYFSYDVKMKEKGDIPEGYSVSREKKERFSLILESASTNQTSMYLCASSPATGTEAFFGQGTRLTVV.

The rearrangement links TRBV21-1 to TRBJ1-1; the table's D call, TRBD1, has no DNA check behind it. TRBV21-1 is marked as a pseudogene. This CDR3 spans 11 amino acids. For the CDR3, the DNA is TGTGCCAGTAGGGGCCCCCCTGAAGCTTTCTTT. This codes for CASRGPPEAFF.

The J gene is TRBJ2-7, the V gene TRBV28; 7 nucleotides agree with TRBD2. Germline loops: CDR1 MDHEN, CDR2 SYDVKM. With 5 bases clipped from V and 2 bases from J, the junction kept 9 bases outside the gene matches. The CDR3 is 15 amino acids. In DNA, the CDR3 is TGTGCCAGCAGTCGGAGACTAGCCGCAGCCTACGAGCAGTACTTC. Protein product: CASSRRLAAAYEQYF. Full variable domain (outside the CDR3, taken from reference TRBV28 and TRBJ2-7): DVKVTQSSRYLVKRTGEKVFLECVQDMDHENMFWYRQDPGLGLRLIYFSYDVKMKEKGDIPEGYSVSREKKERFSLILESASTNQTSMYLCASSRRLAAAYEQYFGPGTRLTVT.

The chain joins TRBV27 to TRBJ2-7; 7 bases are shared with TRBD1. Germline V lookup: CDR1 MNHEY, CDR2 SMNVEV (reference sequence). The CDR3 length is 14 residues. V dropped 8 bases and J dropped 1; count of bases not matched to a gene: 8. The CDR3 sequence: CASSRGGQSYEQYF. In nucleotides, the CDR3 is TGTGCCAGCTCTCGTGGGGGACAGTCCTACGAGCAGTACTTC.

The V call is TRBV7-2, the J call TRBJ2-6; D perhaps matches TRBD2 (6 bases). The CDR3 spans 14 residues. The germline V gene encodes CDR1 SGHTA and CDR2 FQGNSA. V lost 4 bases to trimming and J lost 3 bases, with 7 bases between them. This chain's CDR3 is CASSSGGGANVLTF. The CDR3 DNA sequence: TGTGCCAGCAGCTCCGGGGGTGGGGCCAACGTCCTGACTTTC.

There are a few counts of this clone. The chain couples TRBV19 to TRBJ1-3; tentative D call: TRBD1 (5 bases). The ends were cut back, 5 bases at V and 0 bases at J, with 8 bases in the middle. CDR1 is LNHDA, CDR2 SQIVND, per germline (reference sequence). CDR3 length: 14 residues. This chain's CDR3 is CASSSGGSGNTIYF. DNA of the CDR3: TGTGCCAGTAGTTCCGGGGGCTCTGGAAACACCATATATTTT.

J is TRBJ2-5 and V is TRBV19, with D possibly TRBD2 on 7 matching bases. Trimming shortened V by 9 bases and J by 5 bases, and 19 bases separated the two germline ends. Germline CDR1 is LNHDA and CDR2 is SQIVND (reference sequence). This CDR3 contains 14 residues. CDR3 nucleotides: TGTGCCAGCTCCCTACAGGGAGGGTGGGAGACCCAGTACTTC. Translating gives CASSLQGGWETQYF.

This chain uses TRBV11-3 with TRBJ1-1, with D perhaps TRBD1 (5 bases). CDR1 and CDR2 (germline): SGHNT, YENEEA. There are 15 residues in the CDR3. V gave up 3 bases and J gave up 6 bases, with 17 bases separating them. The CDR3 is CASSLGQGTLAEAFF. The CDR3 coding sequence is TGTGCCAGCAGCTTGGGTCAGGGTACGTTGGCTGAAGCTTTCTTT.

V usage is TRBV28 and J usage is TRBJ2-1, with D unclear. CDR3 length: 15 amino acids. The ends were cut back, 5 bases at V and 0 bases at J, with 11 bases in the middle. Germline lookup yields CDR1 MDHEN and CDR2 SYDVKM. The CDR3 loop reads CASSPRASSYNEQFF. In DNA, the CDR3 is TGTGCCAGCAGTCCCCGTGCCAGCTCCTACAATGAGCAGTTCTTC.

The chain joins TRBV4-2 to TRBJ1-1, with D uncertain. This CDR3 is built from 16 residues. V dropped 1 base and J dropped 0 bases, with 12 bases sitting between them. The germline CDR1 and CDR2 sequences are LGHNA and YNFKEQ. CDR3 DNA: TGTGCCAGCAGCCAAGTTGGAGGGCCCCTGAACACTGAAGCTTTCTTT. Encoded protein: CASSQVGGPLNTEAFF.

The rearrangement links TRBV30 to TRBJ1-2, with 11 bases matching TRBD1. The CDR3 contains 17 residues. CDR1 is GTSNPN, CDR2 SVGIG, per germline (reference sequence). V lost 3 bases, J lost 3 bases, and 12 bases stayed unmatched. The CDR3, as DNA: TGTGCCTGGAGCCGGACAGGGGGCTTATTCTCACACTATGGCTACACCTTC. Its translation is CAWSRTGGLFSHYGYTF.

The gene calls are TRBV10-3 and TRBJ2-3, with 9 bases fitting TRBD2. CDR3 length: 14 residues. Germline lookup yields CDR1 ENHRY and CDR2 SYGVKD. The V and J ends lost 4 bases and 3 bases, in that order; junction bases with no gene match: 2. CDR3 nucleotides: TGTGCCATCAGTGCTGCGGGAGGGACAGATACGCAGTATTTT. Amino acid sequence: CAISAAGGTDTQYF.

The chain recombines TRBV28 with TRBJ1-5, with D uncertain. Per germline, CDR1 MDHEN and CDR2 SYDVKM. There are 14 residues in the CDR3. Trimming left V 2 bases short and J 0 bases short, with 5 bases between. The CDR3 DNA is TGTGCCAGCAGTTTAGCGGGTAGCAATCAGCCCCAGCATTTT. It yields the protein CASSLAGSNQPQHF.

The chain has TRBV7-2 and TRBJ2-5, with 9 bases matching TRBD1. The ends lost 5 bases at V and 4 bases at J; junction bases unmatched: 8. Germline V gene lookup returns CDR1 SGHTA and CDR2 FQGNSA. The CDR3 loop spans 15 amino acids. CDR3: CASSPRTGGVETQYF. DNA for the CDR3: TGTGCCAGCAGCCCTCGTACAGGGGGCGTAGAGACCCAGTACTTC. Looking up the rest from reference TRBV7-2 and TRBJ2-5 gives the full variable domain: GAGVSQSPSNKVTEKGKDVELRCDPISGHTALYWYRQSLGQGLEFLIYFQGNSAPDKSGLPSDRFSAERTGGSVSTLTIQRTQQEDSAVYLCASSPRTGGVETQYFGPGTRLLVL.

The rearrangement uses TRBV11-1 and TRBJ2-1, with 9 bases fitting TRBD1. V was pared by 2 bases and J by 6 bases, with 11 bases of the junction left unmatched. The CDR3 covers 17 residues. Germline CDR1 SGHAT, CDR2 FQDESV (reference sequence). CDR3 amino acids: CASSLSGSRTGVNEQFF. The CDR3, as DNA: TGTGCCAGCAGCTTAAGTGGGAGCCGGACAGGGGTCAATGAGCAGTTCTTC. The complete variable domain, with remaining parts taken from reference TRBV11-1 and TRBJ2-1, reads EAEVAQSPRYKITEKSQAVAFWCDPISGHATLYWYRQILGQGPELLVQFQDESVVDDSQLPKDRFSAERLKGVDSTLKIQPAELGDSAMYLCASSLSGSRTGVNEQFFGPGTRLTVL.

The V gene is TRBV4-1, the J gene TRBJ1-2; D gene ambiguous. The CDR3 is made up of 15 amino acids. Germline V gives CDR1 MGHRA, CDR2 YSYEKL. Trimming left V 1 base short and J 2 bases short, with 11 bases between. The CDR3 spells CASSQVGRQNYGYTF. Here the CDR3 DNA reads TGCGCCAGCAGCCAAGTAGGCAGGCAAAACTATGGCTACACCTTC.

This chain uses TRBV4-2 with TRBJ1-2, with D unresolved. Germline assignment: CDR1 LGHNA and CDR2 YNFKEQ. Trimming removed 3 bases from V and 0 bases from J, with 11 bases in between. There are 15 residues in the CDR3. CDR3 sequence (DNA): TGTGCCAGCAGCCAGAGGGAAGGTTCTAACTATGGCTACACCTTC. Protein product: CASSQREGSNYGYTF.

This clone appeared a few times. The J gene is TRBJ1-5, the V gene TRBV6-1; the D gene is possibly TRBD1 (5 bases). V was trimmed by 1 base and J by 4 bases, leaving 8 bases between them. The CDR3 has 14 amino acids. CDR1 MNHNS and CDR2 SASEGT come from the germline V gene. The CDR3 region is CASSEGQPNQPQHF. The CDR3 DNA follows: TGTGCCAGCAGTGAAGGACAGCCTAATCAGCCCCAGCATTTT.

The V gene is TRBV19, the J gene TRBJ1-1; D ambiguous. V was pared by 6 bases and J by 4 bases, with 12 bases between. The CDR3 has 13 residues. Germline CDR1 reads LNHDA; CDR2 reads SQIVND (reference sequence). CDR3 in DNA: TGTGCCAGTAGCGAGGTCGGTGGCACTGAAGCTTTCTTT. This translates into CASSEVGGTEAFF.